This paragraph reports one T cell receptor (beta chain). The CDR3 is 13 amino acids. This specimen belongs to a study of blood T cell repertoires in COVID-19. At the level of the study: The United States, Italy and Spain provided the acute and convalescent COVID-19 samples.

Seattle researchers signed up patients amid active infection and tracked them longitudinally. The repertoire was sequenced with immunoSEQ multiplex PCR; TCRdb's copy has only in-frame clones and lacks some. The table lists approximately 290,000 clones, about 80% of them singletons. The chain has TRBV21-1 and TRBJ2-7; no check of the table's D call, TRBD2, against the DNA was made. TRBV21-1 is flagged as a pseudogene. The TCR comes from a person aged 65-85 years with COVID-19, enrolled during active disease. Sequencing used peripheral blood. The CDR3 coding sequence is TGTGCCAGCAGCAAACCTGGGGAGGGCGAGCAGTACTTC. Amino acid sequence: CASSKPGEGEQYF.